This T cell receptor (beta chain) was identified in a study of blood T cell repertoires in COVID-19. On the study more broadly: Specimens from acute and convalescent COVID-19 originated in the United States, Italy and Spain.

Across over 20 US areas, participants ranged in age from roughly 18 to 95 years. Donors in Cohort 3 counted as recovered after two negative PCRs, clearance, or symptom resolution. Germline values: CDR1 GTSNPN, CDR2 SVGIG (reference sequence). The CDR3 is made up of 13 amino acids. Trimming removed 5 bases from V and 3 bases from J, with 11 bases in between. Original data processing: Estimation of nucleated cell counts relied on the amplification of reference gene primers. Sequenced by immunoSEQ multiplex PCR; TCRdb stores in-frame clones only, minus some. V, J and clone size were drawn from that table, and D and trimming were deduced from the DNA. The table lists about 240,000 clones, approximately 90% of them singletons.

Sequencing was performed on PBMCs or T cells enriched from blood (not recorded which). The chain links TRBV30 to TRBJ1-5; D uncertain. The TCR was taken from a woman aged 30 to 39 who had recovered from COVID-19. The CDR3 sequence: CAWARLLNQPQHF. CDR3 DNA sequence: TGTGCCTGGGCCCGACTCCTCAATCAGCCCCAGCATTTT.